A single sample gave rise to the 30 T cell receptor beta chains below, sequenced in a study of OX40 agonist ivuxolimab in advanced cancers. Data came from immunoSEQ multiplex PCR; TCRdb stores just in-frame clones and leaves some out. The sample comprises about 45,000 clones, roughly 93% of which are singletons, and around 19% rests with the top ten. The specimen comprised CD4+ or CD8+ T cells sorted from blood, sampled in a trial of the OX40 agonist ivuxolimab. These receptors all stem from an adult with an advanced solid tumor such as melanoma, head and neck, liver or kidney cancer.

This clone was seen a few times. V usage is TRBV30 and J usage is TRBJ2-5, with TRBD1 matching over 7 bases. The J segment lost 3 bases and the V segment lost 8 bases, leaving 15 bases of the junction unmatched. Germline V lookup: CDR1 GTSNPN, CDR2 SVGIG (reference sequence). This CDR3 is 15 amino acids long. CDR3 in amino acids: CAVARQGHLEETQYF. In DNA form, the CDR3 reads TGTGCCGTAGCAAGACAGGGCCACCTAGAAGAGACCCAGTACTTC.

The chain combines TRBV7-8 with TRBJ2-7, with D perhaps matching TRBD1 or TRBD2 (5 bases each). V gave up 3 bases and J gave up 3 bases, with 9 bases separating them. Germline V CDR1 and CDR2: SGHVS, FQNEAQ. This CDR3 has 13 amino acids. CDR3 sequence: CASSFYGGYEQYF. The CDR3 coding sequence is TGTGCCAGCAGCTTTTATGGGGGCTACGAGCAGTACTTC.

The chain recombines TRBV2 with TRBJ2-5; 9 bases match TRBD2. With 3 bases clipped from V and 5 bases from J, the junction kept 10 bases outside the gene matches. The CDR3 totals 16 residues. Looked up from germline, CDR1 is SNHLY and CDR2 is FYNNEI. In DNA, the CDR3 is TGTGCCAGCAGTGAGGTAGCGGGGGCTCCCGGGGAGACCCAGTACTTC. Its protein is CASSEVAGAPGETQYF.

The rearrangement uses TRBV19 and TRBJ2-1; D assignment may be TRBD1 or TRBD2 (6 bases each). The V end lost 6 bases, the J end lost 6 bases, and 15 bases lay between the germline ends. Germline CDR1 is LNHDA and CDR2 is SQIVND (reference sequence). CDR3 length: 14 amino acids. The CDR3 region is CASSLTGGINEQFF. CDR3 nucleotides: TGTGCCAGTAGCTTGACAGGCGGGATCAATGAGCAGTTCTTC.

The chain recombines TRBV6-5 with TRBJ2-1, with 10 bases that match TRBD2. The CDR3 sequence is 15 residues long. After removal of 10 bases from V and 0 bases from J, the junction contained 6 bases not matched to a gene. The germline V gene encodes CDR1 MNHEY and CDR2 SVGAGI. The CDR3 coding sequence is TGTGCCACCGCCTTAGCGGGAGGCTCCTACAATGAGCAGTTCTTC. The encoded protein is CATALAGGSYNEQFF.

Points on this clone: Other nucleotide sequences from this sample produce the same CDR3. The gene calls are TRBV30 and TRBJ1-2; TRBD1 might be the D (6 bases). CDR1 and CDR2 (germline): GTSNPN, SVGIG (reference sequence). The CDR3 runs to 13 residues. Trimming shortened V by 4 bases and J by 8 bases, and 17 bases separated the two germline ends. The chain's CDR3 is CAWTITRGGGYTF. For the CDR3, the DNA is TGTGCCTGGACTATCACCCGAGGGGGGGGCTACACCTTC.

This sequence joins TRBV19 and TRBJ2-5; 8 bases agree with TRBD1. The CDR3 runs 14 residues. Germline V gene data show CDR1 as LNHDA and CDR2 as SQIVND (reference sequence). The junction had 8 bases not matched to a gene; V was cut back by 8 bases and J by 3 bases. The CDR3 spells CASQQGAGEETQYF. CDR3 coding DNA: TGTGCCAGTCAGCAGGGGGCTGGGGAAGAGACCCAGTACTTC.

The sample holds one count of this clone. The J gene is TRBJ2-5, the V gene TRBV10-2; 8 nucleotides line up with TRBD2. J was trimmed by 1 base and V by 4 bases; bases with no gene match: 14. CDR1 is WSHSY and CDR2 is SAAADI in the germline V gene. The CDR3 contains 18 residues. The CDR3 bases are TGCGCCAGCAGTGGAAGCGGTGACGGGGGGGTACGCCAAGAGACCCAGTACTTC. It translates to CASSGSGDGGVRQETQYF.

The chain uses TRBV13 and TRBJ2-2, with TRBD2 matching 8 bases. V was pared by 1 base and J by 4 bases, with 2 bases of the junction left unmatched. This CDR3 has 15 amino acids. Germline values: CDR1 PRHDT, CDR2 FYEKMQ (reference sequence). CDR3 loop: CASSLAGGGTGELFF. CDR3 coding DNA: TGTGCCAGCAGCTTAGCGGGAGGGGGCACCGGGGAGCTGTTTTTT.

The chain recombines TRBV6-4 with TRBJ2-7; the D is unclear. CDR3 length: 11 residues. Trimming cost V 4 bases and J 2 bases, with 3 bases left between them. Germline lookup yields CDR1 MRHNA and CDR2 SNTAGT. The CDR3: CASSAAYEQYF. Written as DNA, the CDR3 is TGTGCCAGCAGTGCTGCCTACGAGCAGTACTTC.

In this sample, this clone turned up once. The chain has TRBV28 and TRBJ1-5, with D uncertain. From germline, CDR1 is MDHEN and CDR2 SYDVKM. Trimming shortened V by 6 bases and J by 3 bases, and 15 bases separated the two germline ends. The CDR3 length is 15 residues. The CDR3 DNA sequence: TGTGCCAGCAGCCCAGGAGATAGGTTCAATCAGCCCCAGCATTTT. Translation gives CASSPGDRFNQPQHF.

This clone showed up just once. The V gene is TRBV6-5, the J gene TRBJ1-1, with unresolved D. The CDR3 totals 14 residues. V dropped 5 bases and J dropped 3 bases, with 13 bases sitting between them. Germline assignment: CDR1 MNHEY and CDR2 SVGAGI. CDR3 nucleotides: TGTGCCAGCAGTATCTATGGACCAGACACTGAAGCTTTCTTT. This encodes CASSIYGPDTEAFF.

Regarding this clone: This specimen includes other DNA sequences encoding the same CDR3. The CDR3 spells CASSLSGTYEQYF. CDR3 nucleotide sequence: TGTGCCAGCAGCCTGAGCGGTACCTACGAGCAGTACTTC. The chain couples TRBV7-9 to TRBJ2-7; D possibly corresponds to TRBD2 (5 bases). Germline CDR1 SEHNR, CDR2 FQNEAQ (reference sequence). Trimming took off 5 bases at V and 2 bases at J, with 10 bases between the two ends. The length of the CDR3 is 13 residues.

The CDR3 DNA follows: TGTGCCAGCAGCCCGGCGGGGGGGCACTATGGCTACACCTTC. Its protein is CASSPAGGHYGYTF. The V and J genes are TRBV5-6 and TRBJ1-2; D perhaps matches TRBD1 (6 bases). This CDR3 has 14 amino acids. Germline-derived CDR1 and CDR2 are SGHDT and YYEEEE. The ends were cut back, 4 bases at V and 3 bases at J, with 13 bases in the middle.

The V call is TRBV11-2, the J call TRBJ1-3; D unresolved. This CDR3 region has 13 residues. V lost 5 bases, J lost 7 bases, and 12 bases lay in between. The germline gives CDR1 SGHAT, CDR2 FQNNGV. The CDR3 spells CASSQPLGNTIYF. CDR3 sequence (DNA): TGTGCCAGCAGCCAGCCCCTTGGGAACACCATATATTTT. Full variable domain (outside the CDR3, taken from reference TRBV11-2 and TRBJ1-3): EAGVAQSPRYKIIEKRQSVAFWCNPISGHATLYWYQQILGQGPKLLIQFQNNGVVDDSQLPKDRFSAERLKGVDSTLKIQPAKLEDSAVYLCASSQPLGNTIYFGEGSWLTVV.

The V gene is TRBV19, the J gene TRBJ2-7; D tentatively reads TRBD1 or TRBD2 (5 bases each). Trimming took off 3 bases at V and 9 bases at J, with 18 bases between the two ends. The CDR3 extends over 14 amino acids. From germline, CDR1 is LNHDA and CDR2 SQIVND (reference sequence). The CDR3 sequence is CASSMDGALVGQYF. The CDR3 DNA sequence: TGTGCCAGTAGTATGGACGGGGCCCTAGTAGGGCAGTACTTC.

In DNA, the CDR3 is TGTGCCAGCAGTTTGGTACAAAACAATGAGCAGTTCTTC. Its translation: CASSLVQNNEQFF. This chain joins TRBV27 and TRBJ2-1, with D unresolved. The V gene lost 3 bases and the J gene lost 5 bases, with 8 bases spanning the gap. This CDR3 has 13 amino acids. Germline assignment: CDR1 MNHEY and CDR2 SMNVEV (reference sequence).

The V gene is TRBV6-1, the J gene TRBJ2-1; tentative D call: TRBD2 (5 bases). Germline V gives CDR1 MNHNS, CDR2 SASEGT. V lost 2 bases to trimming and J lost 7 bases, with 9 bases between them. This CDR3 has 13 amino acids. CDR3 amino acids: CASSEWRGNEQFF. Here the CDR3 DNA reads TGTGCCAGCAGTGAATGGAGAGGGAATGAGCAGTTCTTC.

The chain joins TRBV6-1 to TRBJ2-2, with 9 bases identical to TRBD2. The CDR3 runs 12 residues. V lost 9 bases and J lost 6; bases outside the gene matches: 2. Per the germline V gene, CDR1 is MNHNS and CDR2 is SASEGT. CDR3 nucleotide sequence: TGTGCCAGTTCTAGCGGGGCCGGGGAGCTGTTTTTT. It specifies CASSSGAGELFF.

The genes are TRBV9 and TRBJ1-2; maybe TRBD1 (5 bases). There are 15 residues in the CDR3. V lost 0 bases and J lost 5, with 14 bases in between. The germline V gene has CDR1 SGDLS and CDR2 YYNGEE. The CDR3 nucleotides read TGTGCCAGCAGCGTAGGGGGGACGCCTACGTATGGCTACACCTTC. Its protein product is CASSVGGTPTYGYTF.

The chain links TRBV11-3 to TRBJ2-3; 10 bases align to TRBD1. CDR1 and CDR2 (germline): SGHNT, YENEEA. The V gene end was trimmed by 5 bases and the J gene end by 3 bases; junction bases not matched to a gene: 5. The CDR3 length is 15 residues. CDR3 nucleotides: TGTGCCAGCAGCCAACGGACAGGGGGGACAGATACGCAGTATTTT. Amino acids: CASSQRTGGTDTQYF.

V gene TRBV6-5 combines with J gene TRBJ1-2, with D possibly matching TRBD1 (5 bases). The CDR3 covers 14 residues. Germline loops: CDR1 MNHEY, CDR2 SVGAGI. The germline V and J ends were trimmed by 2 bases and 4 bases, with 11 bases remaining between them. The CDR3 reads CASSYNPGTYGYTF. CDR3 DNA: TGTGCCAGCAGTTACAATCCAGGGACCTATGGCTACACCTTC.

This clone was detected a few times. The CDR3 reads CASSAGTDNYGYTF. The CDR3 DNA reads as TGTGCCAGCAGCGCCGGGACAGACAACTATGGCTACACCTTC. The chain links TRBV9 to TRBJ1-2, with 7 bases lining up with TRBD1. V lost 3 bases to trimming and J lost 2 bases; unmatched junction nucleotides: 4. This CDR3 region has 14 residues. The V gene's germline CDR1 is SGDLS and CDR2 YYNGEE.

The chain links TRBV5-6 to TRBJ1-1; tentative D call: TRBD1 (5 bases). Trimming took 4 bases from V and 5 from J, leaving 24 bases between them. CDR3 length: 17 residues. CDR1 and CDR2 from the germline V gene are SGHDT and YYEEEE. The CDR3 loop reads CASSPRRFPGRDTEAFF. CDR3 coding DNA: TGTGCCAGCAGCCCCCGGAGATTTCCGGGGCGTGATACTGAAGCTTTCTTT.

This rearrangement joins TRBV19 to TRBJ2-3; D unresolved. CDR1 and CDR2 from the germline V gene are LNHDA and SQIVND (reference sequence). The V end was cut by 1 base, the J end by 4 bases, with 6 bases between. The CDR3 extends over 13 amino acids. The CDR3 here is CASSIVNADTQYF. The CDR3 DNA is TGTGCCAGTAGTATAGTTAATGCAGATACGCAGTATTTT.

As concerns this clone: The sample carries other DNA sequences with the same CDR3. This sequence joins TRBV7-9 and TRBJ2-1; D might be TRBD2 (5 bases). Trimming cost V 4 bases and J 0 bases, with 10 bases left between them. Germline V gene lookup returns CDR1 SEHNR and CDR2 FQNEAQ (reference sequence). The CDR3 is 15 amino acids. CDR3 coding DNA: TGTGCCAGCAGCTCGCCGGGGAGCTCCTACAATGAGCAGTTCTTC. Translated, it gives CASSSPGSSYNEQFF.

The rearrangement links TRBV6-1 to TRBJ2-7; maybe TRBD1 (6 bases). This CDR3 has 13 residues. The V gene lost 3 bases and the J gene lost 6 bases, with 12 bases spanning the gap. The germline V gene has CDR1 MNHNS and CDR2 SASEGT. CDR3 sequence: CASSDTGLGEQYF. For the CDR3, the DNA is TGTGCCAGCAGTGATACAGGGCTGGGCGAGCAGTACTTC.

The CDR3 protein is CASSLLQGNQPQHF. The CDR3 bases are TGTGCCAGCAGTTTATTGCAGGGCAATCAGCCCCAGCATTTT. The chain carries TRBV28 and TRBJ1-5; unclear D gene. The germline CDR1 and CDR2 sequences are MDHEN and SYDVKM. The CDR3 consists of 14 residues. V dropped 1 base and J dropped 2 bases, with 6 bases sitting between them.

The CDR3 region has the DNA TGTGCCAGCAGCTTGGCCCCAGGGGGAGGCTACGAGCAGTACTTC. Translating it yields CASSLAPGGGYEQYF. The chain joins TRBV5-8 to TRBJ2-7; possibly TRBD1 for D (7 bases). V was clipped by 0 bases and J by 3 bases, with 13 bases between them. CDR3 size: 15 residues. Per germline, CDR1 SGHTS and CDR2 YDEGEE.

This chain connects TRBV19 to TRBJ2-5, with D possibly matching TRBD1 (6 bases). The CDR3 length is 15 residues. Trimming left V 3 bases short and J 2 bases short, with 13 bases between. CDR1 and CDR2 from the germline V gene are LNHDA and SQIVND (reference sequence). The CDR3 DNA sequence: TGTGCCAGTAGTATCGCAGGGGACCAACAAGAGACCCAGTACTTC. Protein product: CASSIAGDQQETQYF.